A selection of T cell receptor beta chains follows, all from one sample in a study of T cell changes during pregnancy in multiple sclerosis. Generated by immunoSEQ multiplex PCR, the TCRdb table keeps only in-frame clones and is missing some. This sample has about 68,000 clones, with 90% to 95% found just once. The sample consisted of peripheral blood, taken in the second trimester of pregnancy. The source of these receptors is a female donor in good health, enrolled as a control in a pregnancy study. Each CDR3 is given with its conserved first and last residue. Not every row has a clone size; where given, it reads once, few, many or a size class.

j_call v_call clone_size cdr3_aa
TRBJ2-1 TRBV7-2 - CASSLGLAVGDEQFF
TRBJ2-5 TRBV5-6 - CASRRQGFGTQYF
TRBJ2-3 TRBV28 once CASSTPLERRSTDTQYF
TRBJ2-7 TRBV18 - CASSPEGLAIHEQYF
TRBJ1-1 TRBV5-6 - CASSMTGHWTEAFF
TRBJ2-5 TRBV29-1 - CSVDASLETQYF
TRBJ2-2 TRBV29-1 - CSVGAGGYTGELFF
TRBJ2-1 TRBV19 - CASREQKPGHRYNEQFF
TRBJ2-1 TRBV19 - CASKEGGRRSYNEQFF
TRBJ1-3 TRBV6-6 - CASSSGVWNTIYF
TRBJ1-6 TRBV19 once CASTFDRNYNSPLHF
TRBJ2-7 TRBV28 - CASSPTADRVSEQYF
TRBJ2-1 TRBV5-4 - CASSPQTSGSEQFF
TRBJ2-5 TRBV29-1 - CSVEQQETQYF
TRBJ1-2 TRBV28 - CASSYMGGARNYGYTF
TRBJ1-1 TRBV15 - CATSEKQDTEAFF
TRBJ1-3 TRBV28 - CASVGGSGNTIYF
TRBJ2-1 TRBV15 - CATSRDRGQVNEQFF
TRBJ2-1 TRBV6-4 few CASSVGGENEQFF
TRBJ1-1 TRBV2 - CASSTGQNTEAFF
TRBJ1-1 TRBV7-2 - CASSSPGQELNTEAFF
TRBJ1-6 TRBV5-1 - CASSWGQGARDSPLHF
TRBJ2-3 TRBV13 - CASSFGLAALRDTQYF
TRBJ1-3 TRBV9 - CASSVEGTGSRNTIYF
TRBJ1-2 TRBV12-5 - CASGSPGYGYTF
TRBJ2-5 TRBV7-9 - CASTQLGQETQYF
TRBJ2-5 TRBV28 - CASSSLAGGYETQYF
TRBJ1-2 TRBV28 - CASRLDRNYGYTF
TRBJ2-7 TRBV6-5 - CASKLYPGGSYEQYF
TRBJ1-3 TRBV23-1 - CASSHPGTGSGNTIYF
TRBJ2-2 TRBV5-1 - CASSSGTENTGELFF
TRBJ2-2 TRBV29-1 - CSAFVTGELFF
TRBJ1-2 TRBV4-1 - CASSQVTAPRGYTF
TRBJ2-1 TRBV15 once CATSRDGAGQGYNEQFF
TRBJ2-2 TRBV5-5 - CASSLTQGASGELFF
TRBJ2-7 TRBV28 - CASSSTGLPYEQYF
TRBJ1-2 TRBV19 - CASSPGLDGYTF
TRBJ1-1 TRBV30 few CAWRVSEHHVMNTEAFF
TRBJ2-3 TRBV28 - CASSLRGGGTDTQYF
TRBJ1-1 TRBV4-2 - CASSQEMVGRARTEAFF
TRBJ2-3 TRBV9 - CASSVGLAGGQGGTDTQYF
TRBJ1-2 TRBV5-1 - CASSHDRDGYTF
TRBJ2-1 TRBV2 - CASSPLPSSYNEQFF
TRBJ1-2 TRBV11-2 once CASSLEIGQAPLRF
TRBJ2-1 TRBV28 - CASSFGLAAYNEQFF
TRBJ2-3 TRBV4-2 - CASSESTDTQYF
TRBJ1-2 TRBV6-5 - CASSYDRGLTNYGYTF
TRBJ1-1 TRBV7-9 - CASSVDREDEAFF
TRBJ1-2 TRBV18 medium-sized CASSPGQAQSNYGYTF
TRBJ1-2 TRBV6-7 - CASSPLPRTPTANYGYTF
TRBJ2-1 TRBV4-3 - CASSQACGRSYNEQFF
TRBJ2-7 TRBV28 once CASKRGGGGYEQYF
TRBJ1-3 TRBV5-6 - CASSLGAGSSGNTIYF